Presented here are 12 T cell receptor beta chains from one specimen sequenced in a study of graft-versus-host responses after intestinal transplantation. The method was immunoSEQ multiplex PCR; TCRdb's version includes in-frame clones alone and lacks a portion of them. The table includes fewer than 150,000 clones, more than 80% detected once. Their antigen targets remain unknown. The starting material was unstimulated CD4+ T cells sorted from spleen or lymph node cells, obtained before intestinal transplant. The source of these receptors is a human donor who received an intestinal transplant.

The gene calls are TRBV29-1 and TRBJ2-4; 9 positions match TRBD1. V dropped 7 bases and J dropped 7; count of bases not matched to a gene: 2. Germline V gene data show CDR1 as SQVTM and CDR2 as ANQGSEA. The CDR3 covers 11 residues. The CDR3: CSAGTGNIQYF. CDR3 coding DNA: TGCAGCGCTGGGACAGGGAACATTCAGTACTTC.

This sequence joins TRBV15 and TRBJ2-7; 7 bases are shared with TRBD1. V dropped 3 bases and J dropped 4; count of bases not matched to a gene: 12. The CDR3 extends over 16 amino acids. Germline V gives CDR1 LNHNV, CDR2 YYDKDF (reference sequence). CDR3 DNA sequence: TGTGCCACCAGCAGCGGAGGAACAGGGGCCCCTTACGAGCAGTACTTC. Translating gives CATSSGGTGAPYEQYF.

This clone occurred once. The gene calls are TRBV4-1 and TRBJ1-6; D unresolved. Germline V gene sequence: CDR1 MGHRA, CDR2 YSYEKL. The V end lost 4 bases, the J end lost 3 bases, and 10 bases lay between the germline ends. There are 15 residues in the CDR3. The CDR3: CASSPPSNYNSPLHF. The CDR3 nucleotides read TGCGCCAGCAGCCCACCGTCGAACTATAATTCACCCCTCCACTTT.

This chain joins TRBV2 and TRBJ2-1; the match to TRBD2 covers 8 bases. Germline CDR1 SNHLY, CDR2 FYNNEI. The ends lost 6 bases at V and 8 bases at J; junction bases unmatched: 6. This CDR3 region has 13 residues. The CDR3 is CASRVAGWDEQFF. CDR3 coding DNA: TGTGCCAGCAGGGTAGCGGGGTGGGATGAGCAGTTCTTC. Combining the CDR3 with reference TRBV2 and TRBJ2-1 gives the whole variable domain EPEVTQTPSHQVTQMGQEVILRCVPISNHLYFYWYRQILGQKVEFLVSFYNNEISEKSEIFDDQFSVERPDGSNFTLKIRSTKLEDSAMYFCASRVAGWDEQFFGPGTRLTVL.

CDR3 sequence: CASVPHVGGGKTQYF. The CDR3 DNA sequence: TGCGCCAGTGTACCCCACGTCGGGGGTGGGAAGACCCAGTACTTC. This sequence joins TRBV4-1 and TRBJ2-5; TRBD2 might be the D (6 bases). There are 15 residues in the CDR3. Deletions cut 9 bases from V and 6 bases from J, with 23 bases between. CDR1 is MGHRA and CDR2 is YSYEKL in the germline V gene.

The chain combines TRBV4-1 with TRBJ1-2, with 11 nucleotides matching TRBD1. Germline CDR1 and CDR2: MGHRA and YSYEKL. The CDR3 runs to 14 residues. V trimming: 4 bases; J trimming: 4 bases; junction bases outside the gene matches: 2. Here the CDR3 DNA reads TGCGCCAGCAGCCTGGGACAGGGGGGCTATGGCTACACCTTC. Protein product: CASSLGQGGYGYTF.

V and J are TRBV5-1 and TRBJ2-3; 9 bases are shared with TRBD1. The junction had 10 bases not matched to a gene; V was cut back by 4 bases and J by 7 bases. Per germline, CDR1 SGHRS and CDR2 YFSETQ. The CDR3 extends over 15 amino acids. CDR3 in amino acids: CASSPGQGLVYTQYF. As DNA, the CDR3 is TGCGCCAGCAGCCCGGGACAGGGCCTTGTATATACGCAGTATTTT. Filled out from reference TRBV5-1 and TRBJ2-3, the complete variable domain reads KAGVTQTPRYLIKTRGQQVTLSCSPISGHRSVSWYQQTPGQGLQFLFEYFSETQRNKGNFPGRFSGRQFSNSRSEMNVSTLELGDSALYLCASSPGQGLVYTQYFGPGTRLTVL.

The chain carries TRBV7-9 and TRBJ2-3; 9 bases are shared with TRBD2. CDR1 and CDR2 (germline): SEHNR, FQNEAQ (reference sequence). The length of the CDR3 is 15 residues. Losses at the gene ends were 5 bases for V and 4 bases for J; bases not matched to a gene: 7. The CDR3 sequence: CASSPTAGGPDTQYF. For the CDR3, the DNA is TGTGCCAGCAGCCCTACTGCGGGGGGGCCAGATACGCAGTATTTT.

The V gene is TRBV21-1, the J gene TRBJ1-5; no DNA check was done on the table's D call, TRBD1. TRBV21-1 is shown as a pseudogene. The CDR3 extends over 21 amino acids. The CDR3 sequence: CASSKMGLPGHLRKSNQPQHF. CDR3 nucleotides: TGTGCCAGCAGCAAAATGGGGCTTCCGGGACACTTGCGTAAGAGCAATCAGCCCCAGCATTTT.

A single count supports this clone. The J gene is TRBJ1-5, the V gene TRBV6-5, with unresolved D. The germline CDR1 and CDR2 sequences are MNHEY and SVGAGI. Trimming pared 5 bases from V and 3 bases from J, leaving 8 bases between. This CDR3 spans 13 amino acids. The CDR3 sequence: CASSPRDNQPQHF. The CDR3 DNA is TGTGCCAGCAGTCCACGAGACAATCAGCCCCAGCATTTT.

This clone was picked up one time. The chain links TRBV5-1 to TRBJ2-3; D gene unclear. Germline V gives CDR1 SGHRS, CDR2 YFSETQ. The CDR3 runs 11 residues. V was trimmed by 5 bases and J by 7 bases, leaving 8 bases between them. The chain's CDR3 is CASRSLNTQYF. DNA of the CDR3: TGCGCCAGCAGGTCATTAAATACGCAGTATTTT.

The V and J genes are TRBV7-2 and TRBJ2-2; 8 bases fit TRBD2. The CDR3 runs 18 residues. Losses at the gene ends were 5 bases for V and 3 bases for J; bases not matched to a gene: 14. Germline CDR1 and CDR2: SGHTA and FQGNSA. The CDR3 region has the DNA TGTGCCAGCAGCCCCGACCGGCCTAGCGGGCGATACACCGGGGAGCTGTTTTTT. It translates to CASSPDRPSGRYTGELFF.